One T cell receptor (beta chain) is described in this entry. What it binds is not known. Here immunoSEQ multiplex PCR was the method, and the copy in TCRdb shows in-frame clones only, minus some. The table has 95,000 to 150,000 clones, 80% to 90% seen once. The entry originates in a study of T cell responses to AZD1222 COVID-19 vaccine. Study summary: Second doses at about 4 or about 12 weeks were pooled. Findings of the study overall: Donors in the cohort were predominantly white British and more often female, and clonal diversity was possibly underestimated. Researchers took repertoire samples only after the peak T cell response had come. Breadth and depth of Spike-specific TCRs rose after two AZD1222 doses.

This CDR3 contains 14 residues. CDR1 and CDR2 from the germline V gene are MRHNA and SNTAGT. The V end was cut by 4 bases, the J end by 0 bases, with 7 bases between. The sample here was peripheral blood, taken on day 0 of AZD1222 vaccination. The chain has TRBV6-4 and TRBJ1-5; no clear D. The receptor comes from an adult in good health. CDR3 DNA sequence: TGTGCCAGCAGTGCCGTATATAGCAATCAGCCCCAGCATTTT. This encodes CASSAVYSNQPQHF.